Following are 3 T cell receptor beta chains from one sample sequenced in a study of Ad26.COV2.S vaccination and SARS-CoV-2 variants. Clones were read by immunoSEQ multiplex PCR, and TCRdb kept only the in-frame ones, dropping some. Among some 320,000 clones, around four fifths were seen once, and the ten largest hold 2.1%. Treatment: some 20 received Ad26.COV2.S at low or high dose, single or two shots; several received placebo; per-sample allocation not given. At day 63 after the first vaccine or placebo injection, samples were drawn. Specimen: peripheral blood, collected in a trial of Ad26.COV2.S vaccine versus placebo. These TCRs come from a person aged 18-65 years who received the Ad26.COV2.S COVID-19 vaccine or a placebo.

The chain is built from TRBV27 and TRBJ1-1; D ambiguous. The CDR3 totals 15 residues. Deletions cut 6 bases from V and 4 bases from J, with 18 bases between. Germline values: CDR1 MNHEY, CDR2 SMNVEV (reference sequence). CDR3 sequence reads: CASRPSRAGGTEAFF. CDR3 nucleotide sequence: TGTGCCAGCAGACCCTCAAGGGCTGGTGGCACTGAAGCTTTCTTT.

The V and J genes are TRBV2 and TRBJ2-1; D remains ambiguous. Per germline, CDR1 SNHLY and CDR2 FYNNEI. This CDR3 is 11 amino acids long. Trimming cost V 3 bases and J 10 bases, with 7 bases left between them. CDR3 sequence: CASSEAYEQFF. DNA for the CDR3: TGTGCCAGCAGTGAGGCATACGAGCAGTTCTTC. The full variable domain, with the rest looked up from reference TRBV2 and TRBJ2-1, is EPEVTQTPSHQVTQMGQEVILRCVPISNHLYFYWYRQILGQKVEFLVSFYNNEISEKSEIFDDQFSVERPDGSNFTLKIRSTKLEDSAMYFCASSEAYEQFFGPGTRLTVL.

The V and J genes are TRBV10-2 and TRBJ2-1; 9 nucleotides match TRBD2. This CDR3 comprises 15 residues. Germline CDR1 is WSHSY and CDR2 is SAAADI. J was trimmed by 5 bases and V by 7 bases; bases with no gene match: 9. CDR3 DNA: TGCGCCAGCACGAGCCCCGGCGGGGGGGACAATGAGCAGTTCTTC. Protein: CASTSPGGGDNEQFF.